The 26 T cell receptor beta chains below come from one sample, sequenced in a study of blood T cell repertoires in COVID-19. Libraries were prepared by immunoSEQ multiplex PCR; TCRdb keeps only in-frame clonotypes and omits some of them. The sample consists of just over 150,000 clones, 85% of them appearing once. Material: peripheral blood. These receptors came from a human donor with acute or convalescent COVID-19. The donor label of this sample is uncertain.

The rearrangement joins TRBV6-2 or TRBV6-3 to TRBJ2-7, with 9 bases fitting TRBD1. CDR1 MNHEY and CDR2 SVGEGT come from the germline V gene. The CDR3 runs 16 residues. Trimming at V came to 0 bases and at J to 5 bases, leaving 8 bases not matched to a gene. The DNA of the CDR3 is TGTGCCAGCAGTTACTCGCCCGGGACAGGGCCCCACGAGCAGTACTTC. Its protein product is CASSYSPGTGPHEQYF.

The chain is built from TRBV7-9 and TRBJ1-5; no clear D. This CDR3 is built from 14 residues. The V end lost 4 bases, the J end lost 3 bases, and 10 bases lay between the germline ends. The germline V gene encodes CDR1 SEHNR and CDR2 FQNEAQ (reference sequence). CDR3 sequence: CASSSRGNNQPQHF. CDR3 sequence (DNA): TGTGCCAGCAGCTCCCGAGGAAACAATCAGCCCCAGCATTTT.

The rearrangement links TRBV5-4 to TRBJ2-7; 7 positions match TRBD1. CDR3 size: 15 residues. The ends lost 4 bases at V and 3 bases at J; junction bases unmatched: 10. CDR1 and CDR2 (germline): SGHNT, YYREEE (reference sequence). CDR3 loop: CASSPPQGVDYEQYF. In DNA form, the CDR3 reads TGTGCCAGCAGCCCACCTCAGGGGGTCGACTACGAGCAGTACTTC.

This chain connects TRBV4-3 to TRBJ2-3, with 11 bases lining up with TRBD2. The CDR3 loop spans 19 amino acids. Trimming took 3 bases from V and 2 from J; bases not matched to a gene: 13. The germline V gene encodes CDR1 LGHNA and CDR2 YSLEER. DNA of the CDR3: TGCGCCAGCAGCCAGGATACTAGCGGGGGCACTTCCACCACAGATACGCAGTATTTT. It encodes CASSQDTSGGTSTTDTQYF.

This clone showed up just a few times. The chain couples TRBV2 to TRBJ1-6, with D maybe TRBD1 (6 bases). The CDR3 sequence is 15 residues long. Trimming stripped 7 bases from V and 2 bases from J, with 12 bases between. Per germline, CDR1 SNHLY and CDR2 FYNNEI. This CDR3 is CASIIQGAYNSPLHF. The CDR3 bases are TGTGCCAGCATCATACAGGGAGCCTATAATTCACCCCTCCACTTT.

The gene calls are TRBV25-1 and TRBJ1-2, with D possibly matching TRBD1 (6 bases). CDR3 length: 11 residues. V was shortened by 2 bases and J by 10 bases, with 8 bases between the two germline ends. Per germline, CDR1 MGHDK and CDR2 SYGVNS. The CDR3 loop reads CASSEAGDYTF. The CDR3 nucleotides are TGTGCCAGCAGTGAAGCAGGGGACTACACCTTC.

The CDR3 nucleotides are TGTGCCAGCAGCCAACGCTCTGGAAACACCATATATTTT. It yields the protein CASSQRSGNTIYF. The rearrangement links TRBV3-1 (or the pseudogene TRBV3-2) to TRBJ1-3; D remains ambiguous. The CDR3 runs 13 residues. Germline CDR1 is LGHDT and CDR2 is YNNKEL (reference sequence). The ends were cut back, 2 bases at V and 0 bases at J, with 2 bases in the middle.

The genes are TRBV11-3 and TRBJ1-1, with D unclear. The CDR3 has 15 residues. The germline CDR1 and CDR2 sequences are SGHNT and YENEEA. The germline V and J ends were trimmed by 5 bases and 1 base, with 14 bases remaining between them. The CDR3 DNA sequence: TGTGCCAGCAGCCCCGGTTCTTTTACGAACACTGAAGCTTTCTTT. This translates into CASSPGSFTNTEAFF.

The CDR3 region is CASSQGAGREAFF. Here the CDR3 DNA reads TGCGCCAGCAGCCAGGGGGCGGGCCGTGAAGCTTTCTTT. The V and J genes are TRBV4-3 and TRBJ1-1; D is perhaps TRBD1 (6 bases). This CDR3 comprises 13 residues. With 3 bases removed from V and 7 bases from J, the gap between germline ends came to 12 bases. Looked up from germline, CDR1 is LGHNA and CDR2 is YSLEER.

This chain links TRBV7-2 with TRBJ2-7; 8 bases are a match to TRBD2. Germline V gives CDR1 SGHTA, CDR2 FQGNSA. The CDR3 totals 16 residues. Trimming took 2 bases from V and 3 from J; bases not matched to a gene: 9. The CDR3 here is CASSLKAGGAIYEQYF. The DNA for the CDR3 is TGTGCCAGCAGCTTAAAAGCCGGGGGGGCGATCTACGAGCAGTACTTC.

The gene calls are TRBV28 and TRBJ1-4; 9 nucleotides line up with TRBD1. V was pared by 6 bases and J by 5 bases, with 7 bases of the junction left unmatched. Looked up from germline, CDR1 is MDHEN and CDR2 is SYDVKM. CDR3 length: 15 amino acids. DNA for the CDR3: TGTGCCAGCAGCCCCCCCGGGACAGGGAATGAAAAACTGTTTTTT. It codes for CASSPPGTGNEKLFF.

This chain uses TRBV2 with TRBJ2-7, with D perhaps TRBD2 (7 bases). Trimming took 6 bases from V and 6 from J, leaving 12 bases between them. The CDR3 length is 12 residues. Germline assignment: CDR1 SNHLY and CDR2 FYNNEI. CDR3 region: CASRDRGAEQYF. CDR3 in DNA: TGTGCCAGCAGGGACCGGGGGGCCGAGCAGTACTTC.

This clone was picked up a small number of times. CDR3 in amino acids: CASSTWDRGYGYTF. CDR3 DNA: TGTGCCAGCAGTACCTGGGACAGGGGCTATGGCTACACCTTC. The chain joins TRBV27 to TRBJ1-2; 10 positions match TRBD1. This CDR3 is built from 14 residues. The ends lost 5 bases at V and 4 bases at J; junction bases unmatched: 4. Germline CDR1 is MNHEY and CDR2 is SMNVEV (reference sequence).

The rearrangement joins TRBV5-4 to TRBJ2-5; 12 bases map to TRBD2. V gave up 0 bases and J gave up 4 bases; unmatched junction bases: 13. Germline V lookup: CDR1 SGHNT, CDR2 YYREEE (reference sequence). The CDR3 loop spans 19 amino acids. CDR3 DNA: TGTGCCAGCAGCTTGGGCGGACTAGCGGGGCCAACAGGGGGAGAGACCCAGTACTTC. Translation: CASSLGGLAGPTGGETQYF.

The chain uses TRBV18 and TRBJ1-6, with D perhaps TRBD1 (5 bases). Trimming pared 0 bases from V and 0 bases from J, leaving 12 bases between. The CDR3 has 18 amino acids. CDR1 is KGHSH and CDR2 is LQKENI in the germline V gene. The CDR3 DNA follows: TGTGCCAGCTCACCACCCCGACAGAAGGTCTCCTATAATTCACCCCTCCACTTT. Protein product: CASSPPRQKVSYNSPLHF.

The chain links TRBV5-1 to TRBJ1-6; unclear D gene. The germline V gene has CDR1 SGHRS and CDR2 YFSETQ. The CDR3 has 15 residues. Between the trimmed V and J ends, which lost 0 bases and 9 bases, there was a span of 13 bases. The DNA of the CDR3 is TGCGCCAGCAGCTTGGACTCGGTGCGGGGTTCACCCCTCCACTTT. Translated, it gives CASSLDSVRGSPLHF.

This clone came up a few times. The CDR3 coding sequence is TGTGCCAGCGAATCAGGGGCTGGAAACACCATATATTTT. Translating gives CASESGAGNTIYF. V is TRBV7-8 and J is TRBJ1-3, with D possibly TRBD1 on 6 matching bases. The V gene's germline CDR1 is SGHVS and CDR2 FQNEAQ. The CDR3 totals 13 residues. V was trimmed by 8 bases and J by 2 bases, leaving 10 bases between them.

The rearrangement uses TRBV11-2 and TRBJ2-7; TRBD1 matches at 10 bases. Germline assignment: CDR1 SGHAT and CDR2 FQNNGV. The V segment lost 5 bases and the J segment 3 bases; nucleotides outside the gene matches: 7. The CDR3 runs 15 residues. CDR3 nucleotides: TGTGCCAGCAGCGGCCGGGACAGGGGCATCTACGAGCAGTACTTC. This translates into CASSGRDRGIYEQYF.

The chain uses TRBV19 and TRBJ1-1; no reliable D call. Between the trimmed V and J ends, which lost 6 bases and 4 bases, there was a span of 9 bases. This CDR3 region has 12 residues. Germline V gene lookup returns CDR1 LNHDA and CDR2 SQIVND (reference sequence). The CDR3 bases are TGTGCCAGTAGAAGCGGGGTCACTGAAGCTTTCTTT. It translates to CASRSGVTEAFF.

This clone came up a few times. The gene calls are TRBV5-1 and TRBJ1-6; 10 nucleotides match TRBD1. Germline assignment: CDR1 SGHRS and CDR2 YFSETQ. This CDR3 has 13 amino acids. Trimming cost V 7 bases and J 6 bases; bases outside gene matches: 1. The CDR3 is CASRDRGNSPLHF. The DNA for the CDR3 is TGCGCCAGCCGGGACAGGGGTAATTCACCCCTCCACTTT.

In this sample, this clone turned up a few times. The chain couples TRBV5-5 to TRBJ1-3; 9 bases fit TRBD1. CDR3 size: 15 residues. Per germline, CDR1 SGHKS and CDR2 YYEKEE (reference sequence). The V gene end was trimmed by 4 bases and the J gene end by 1 base; junction bases not matched to a gene: 3. The CDR3 nucleotides are TGTGCCAGCAGCATGACAGGGGGGTCTGGAAACACCATATATTTT. Amino acid sequence: CASSMTGGSGNTIYF.

This clone was detected a few times. The chain is built from TRBV19 and TRBJ1-5; D not certain. V lost 0 bases, J lost 9 bases, and 9 bases lay in between. Germline V gives CDR1 LNHDA, CDR2 SQIVND (reference sequence). This CDR3 spans 13 amino acids. The CDR3 spells CASSIDSGRPQHF. CDR3 DNA: TGTGCCAGTAGTATAGATAGCGGTAGGCCCCAGCATTTT.

This chain joins TRBV18 and TRBJ2-7; a possible D gene is TRBD1 (5 bases). Germline CDR1 and CDR2: KGHSH and LQKENI. There are 13 residues in the CDR3. The V gene lost 4 bases and the J gene lost 0 bases, with 7 bases spanning the gap. In DNA form, the CDR3 reads TGTGCCAGCTCACAGGGGATCTCCTACGAGCAGTACTTC. Its protein product is CASSQGISYEQYF.

This chain connects TRBV6-4 to TRBJ1-2, with 7 nucleotides matching TRBD1. Germline-derived CDR1 and CDR2 are MRHNA and SNTAGT. The length of the CDR3 is 14 residues. The V segment lost 4 bases and the J segment 3 bases; nucleotides outside the gene matches: 5. The CDR3 loop is CASSASGTDYGYTF. The CDR3 DNA follows: TGTGCCAGCAGTGCCTCGGGGACAGACTATGGCTACACCTTC.

The chain recombines TRBV11-3 with TRBJ2-2, with a tentative D call TRBD2 (5 bases). CDR3 size: 13 residues. Germline V CDR1 and CDR2: SGHNT, YENEEA. Trimming removed 4 bases from V and 4 bases from J, with 7 bases in between. CDR3: CASSSDFTGELFF. CDR3 sequence (DNA): TGTGCCAGCAGCTCGGACTTCACCGGGGAGCTGTTTTTT.

The rearrangement links TRBV7-9 to TRBJ2-1; D uncertain. The V gene lost 5 bases and the J gene lost 2 bases, with 7 bases spanning the gap. Germline V gene sequence: CDR1 SEHNR, CDR2 FQNEAQ (reference sequence). This CDR3 has 13 amino acids. The CDR3 DNA sequence: TGTGCCAGCAGCGTCAGGACCTACAATGAGCAGTTCTTC. It translates to CASSVRTYNEQFF.